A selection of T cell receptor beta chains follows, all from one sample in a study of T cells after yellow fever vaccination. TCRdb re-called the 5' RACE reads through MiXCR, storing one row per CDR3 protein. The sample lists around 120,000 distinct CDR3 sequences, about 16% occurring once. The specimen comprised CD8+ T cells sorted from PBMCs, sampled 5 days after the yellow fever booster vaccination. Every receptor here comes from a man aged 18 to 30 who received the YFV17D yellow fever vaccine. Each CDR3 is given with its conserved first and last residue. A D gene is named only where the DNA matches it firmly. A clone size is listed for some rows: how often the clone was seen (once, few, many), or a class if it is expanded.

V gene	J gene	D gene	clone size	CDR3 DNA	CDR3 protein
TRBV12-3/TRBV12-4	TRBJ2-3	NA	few	TGTGCCAGCAGTTTAGATGGCCAGGGAACAGATACGCAGTATTTT	CASSLDGQGTDTQYF
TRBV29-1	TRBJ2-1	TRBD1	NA	TGCAGCGTTGTCGGCGAGACAGGGGTCAATGAGCAGTTCTTC	CSVVGETGVNEQFF
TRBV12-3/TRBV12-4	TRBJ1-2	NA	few	TGTGCCAGCAGTTTTTCGGACAACTATGGCTACACCTTC	CASSFSDNYGYTF
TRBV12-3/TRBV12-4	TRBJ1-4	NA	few	TGTGCCAGCAGTCCCCGCGGGTGGGCTAATGAAAAACTGTTTTTT	CASSPRGWANEKLFF
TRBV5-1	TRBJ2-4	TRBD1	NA	TGCGCCAGCAGCTTCGGGACAGGGGTGAACATTCAGTACTTC	CASSFGTGVNIQYF
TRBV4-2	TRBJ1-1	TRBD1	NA	TGTGCCAGCAGCCAAGCTCCGGGACAGGGGGGGAGCACTGAAGCTTTCTTT	CASSQAPGQGGSTEAFF
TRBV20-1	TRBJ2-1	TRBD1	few	TGCAGTGCCGACGATGGGGACAGGAAGTTGGATGAGCAGTTCTTC	CSADDGDRKLDEQFF
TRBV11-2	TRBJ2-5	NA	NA	TGTGCCAGCAGCTTAAAAGGTCGGCAGGGAGAGACCCAGTACTTC	CASSLKGRQGETQYF
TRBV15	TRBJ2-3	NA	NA	TGTGCCACCAGCAGAGATTGGGGCCACACAGATACGCAGTATTTT	CATSRDWGHTDTQYF
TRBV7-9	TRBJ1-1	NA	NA	TGTGCCAGCAGCTTAGGGGTACGGATGAACACTGAAGCTTTCTTT	CASSLGVRMNTEAFF
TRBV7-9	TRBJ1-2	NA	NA	TGTGCCAGCAGCTCCGAGACAGTCCTTCAAGGCTACACCTTC	CASSSETVLQGYTF
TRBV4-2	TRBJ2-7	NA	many	TGTGCCAGCAGCCCGGACACATCCTACGAGCAGTACTTC	CASSPDTSYEQYF
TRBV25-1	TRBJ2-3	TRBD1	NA	TGTGCCAGCAGTGTCGGGACAGGGAGTAGCACAGATACGCAGTATTTT	CASSVGTGSSTDTQYF
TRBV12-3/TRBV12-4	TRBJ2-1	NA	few	TGTGCCACCGGGGCAGAAAACAATGAGCAGTTCTTC	CATGAENNEQFF
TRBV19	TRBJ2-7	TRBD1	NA	TGTGCCAGTAGTCCCATGGGACAGGGTCCCTACGAGCAGTACTTC	CASSPMGQGPYEQYF
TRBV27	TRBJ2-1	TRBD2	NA	TGTGCCAGCAGTTTCCTACCCGGGACTAGCGGGAGCAATGAGCAGTTCTTC	CASSFLPGTSGSNEQFF
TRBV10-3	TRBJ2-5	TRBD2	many	TGTGCCATCAGTGAGCCAGCGGGGGGGCCTATGGAGACCCAGTACTTC	CAISEPAGGPMETQYF
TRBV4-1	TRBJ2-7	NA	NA	TGCGCCAGCAGCCAACGCAGGAGCTCCTACGAGCAGTACTTC	CASSQRRSSYEQYF
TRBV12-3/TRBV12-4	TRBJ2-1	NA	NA	TGTGCCAGCAGTTCAAACCTCTACAATGAGCAGTTCTTC	CASSSNLYNEQFF
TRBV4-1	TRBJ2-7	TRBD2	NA	TGCGCCAGCAGCCAAGAGCTAGCGGGTACTTACGAGCAGTACTTC	CASSQELAGTYEQYF